This record looks at one TCR beta chain sequence and its context. The data stem from a study of cytomegalovirus exposure and HLA in healthy donors. The study ran its PCR with 60 Vbeta and 13 Jbeta primers. Method: immunoSEQ multiplex PCR; TCRdb's copy keeps in-frame clones and lacks some. The top ten hold approximately 1.4% of the sample, which has more than 200,000 clones, approximately 83% seen once. Input material: PBMCs. The sequence derives from a girl between 5 and 17 years old in good health and CMV-seronegative.

The CDR3 here is CASSLGGRAYEQYF. For the CDR3, the DNA is TGTGCCAGCAGCTTGGGGGGACGGGCCTACGAGCAGTACTTC. The chain combines TRBV11-2 with TRBJ2-7; TRBD2 is a possible D gene (6 bases). V lost 3 bases and J lost 2, with 11 bases in between. The CDR3 length is 14 residues. Germline V gene lookup returns CDR1 SGHAT and CDR2 FQNNGV.